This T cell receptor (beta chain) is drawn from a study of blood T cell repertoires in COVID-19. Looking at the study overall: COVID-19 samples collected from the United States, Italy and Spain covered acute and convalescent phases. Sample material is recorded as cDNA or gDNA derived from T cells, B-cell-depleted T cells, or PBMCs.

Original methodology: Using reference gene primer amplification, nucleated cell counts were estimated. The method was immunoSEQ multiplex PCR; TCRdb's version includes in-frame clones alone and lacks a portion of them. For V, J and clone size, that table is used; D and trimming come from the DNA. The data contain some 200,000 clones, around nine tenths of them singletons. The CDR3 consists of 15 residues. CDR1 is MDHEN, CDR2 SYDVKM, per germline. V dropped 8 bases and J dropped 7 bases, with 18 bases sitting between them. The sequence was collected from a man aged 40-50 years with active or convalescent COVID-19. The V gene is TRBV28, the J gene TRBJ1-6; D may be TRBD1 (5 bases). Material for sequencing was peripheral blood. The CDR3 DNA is TGTGCCAGCGCCCTCTCAGGGTGGAGAAATTCACCCCTCCACTTT. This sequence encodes CASALSGWRNSPLHF.